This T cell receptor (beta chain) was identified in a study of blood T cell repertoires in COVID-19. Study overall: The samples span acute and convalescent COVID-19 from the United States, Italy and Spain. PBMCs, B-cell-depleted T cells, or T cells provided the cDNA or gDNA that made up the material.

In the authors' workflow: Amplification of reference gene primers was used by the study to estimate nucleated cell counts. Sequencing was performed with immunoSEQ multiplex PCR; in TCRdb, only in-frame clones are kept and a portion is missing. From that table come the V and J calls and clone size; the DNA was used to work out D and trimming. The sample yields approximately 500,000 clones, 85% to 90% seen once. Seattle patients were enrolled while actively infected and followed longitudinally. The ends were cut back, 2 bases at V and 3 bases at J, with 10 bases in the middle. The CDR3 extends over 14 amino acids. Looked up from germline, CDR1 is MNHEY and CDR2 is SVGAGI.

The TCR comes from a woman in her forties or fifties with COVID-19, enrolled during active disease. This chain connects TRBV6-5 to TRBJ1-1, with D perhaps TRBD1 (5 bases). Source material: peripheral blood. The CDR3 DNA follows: TGTGCCAGCAGTTACAGCGGGACGGACACTGAAGCTTTCTTT. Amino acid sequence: CASSYSGTDTEAFF.